What follows is one T cell receptor (beta chain) and its context. The data belong to a study of control samples from healthy donors and cancer patients. TCRdb's table, derived via immunoSEQ multiplex PCR, lists solely in-frame clones and lacks some. This sample has 75,000 to 100,000 clones; about nine tenths occur once, and the top ten carry 4.5% to 7%. Germline V gives CDR1 MRHNA, CDR2 SNTAGT. V shed 0 bases and J shed 8 bases, with 8 bases lying between them. CDR3 length equals 13 residues. This clonotype was obtained from a man aged 50 to 59 in good health. The chain recombines TRBV6-4 with TRBJ1-3; no reliable D call. Sequencing used blood. CDR3 loop: CASSDSSGDTIYF. The CDR3 DNA follows: TGTGCCAGCAGTGACTCGAGCGGGGACACCATATATTTT.